This T cell receptor beta chain was documented in a study of blood T cell repertoires in COVID-19 (dated by TCRdb to the early 2020s). In terms of the full investigation: Samples covering the acute and convalescent phases of COVID-19 were provided by collaborators in the United States, Italy and Spain. The prospective study material was composed of cDNA or gDNA derived from T cells, B-cell-depleted T cells, or PBMCs. The dataset comprised deeply sampled blood TCRbeta repertoires from subjects exposed to, actively infected with, or recovered from COVID-19. The repertoires were released in a freely available public database intended as a resource for research on the immune response to SARS-CoV-2. Samples were obtained from the ongoing ImmuneRACE study (first 160 participants) and from over 1,000 subjects provided by 6 global collaborators. The sample metadata nearly always contained a de-identified subject ID, COVID-19 status, age in years and sex. Where available, HLA class I and class II types were taken from metadata supplied by the sample provider and were not determined by assay-based typing. Study-wide conclusions, independent of this receptor: How much clinical and demographic metadata was included differed by source and by participant, and the metadata was provided uncurated.

About this clone: What antigen it recognizes has not been identified. Base qualities are not recorded, but no much larger clone differs from it by a single base.

The CDR3 has 15 amino acids, counting the end cysteine and phenylalanine. Only the CDR3 DNA is retained, 45 bases long and in frame from the first base. CDR1 is given as LNHDA and CDR2 as SQIVND, both from the germline V gene (reference sequence). After removal of 2 bases from V and 7 bases from J, the junction retains 11 bases not matched to a gene. TCRbeta CDR3 regions were amplified from genomic DNA by means of the immunoSEQ Assay, a bias-controlled multiplex PCR. In the source study's methods: The number of nucleated cells in each sample was estimated by amplification of reference gene primers within the assay. Sequence reads were collapsed and filtered to measure the absolute abundance of every unique TCRbeta CDR3 rearrangement. For each sample, productive Simpson clonality was calculated as the square root of Simpson's diversity index over productive rearrangements. This immuneACCESS table, as held by TCRdb, lists in-frame sequences with V and J called but not all clones. Of the missing ones, under half trace to an unresolved V gene in checked studies; the others have no known cause. That table supplies the V and J calls and clone size; D and trimming were determined from the DNA. The sample includes tens of thousands of clones, with 88% observed a single time. Approximately 1.9% of the sample is in the top ten clones.

Whole blood was collected in K2EDTA tubes by collaborating institutions according to the institutions' own protocols. For TCRbeta analysis, collaborators shipped samples as frozen whole blood, isolated PBMCs, or DNA extracted from either of those sample types. The chain is assembled from TRBV19 and TRBJ2-7, with 7 central nucleotides matching TRBD2. Sequenced sample: peripheral blood. This TCR derives from a woman older than 75 with active or convalescent COVID-19. The nucleotide sequence reads as follows: TGTGCCAGTAGTATAATCGGGGGGAGGGCCGCGGAGCAGTACTTC. Translation gives CASSIIGGRAAEQYF.